The rows below give T cell receptor beta chains drawn from one sample of a study of blood T cells in healthy people across ages. TCRdb re-called the 5' RACE reads with MiXCR, one entry per CDR3 protein. The table records 700,000 to 800,000 distinct CDR3 sequences, about 42% of them present only once. Sequencing was carried out using blood. These TCRs come from a woman aged 60-75 years in good health. The CDR3 runs from the conserved cysteine through the conserved F or W. The order of the fields is V gene, CDR3 protein.

TRBV5-6 CASSLGPSLQFSYNEQFF
TRBV12-3/TRBV12-4 CASRRSTYEQYF
TRBV5-1 CASSLANPQGASAFF
TRBV7-8 CASSLMGGAINEQFF
TRBV12-3/TRBV12-4 CASSLLAGQGLRNEKLFF
TRBV12-3/TRBV12-4 CASSLVGSSYNEQYF
TRBV20-1 CSASSGTPQETQYF
TRBV2 CASSDNYNEQFF
TRBV12-3/TRBV12-4 CASSGWGSDTQYF
TRBV11-2 CASSTGQGGYGYTF
TRBV12-3/TRBV12-4 CASSFYGTSGRNYEQYF
TRBV28 CASSSPLSEGYTF
TRBV5-1 CASSWEPQETQYF
TRBV19 CASSIGFGRGEQYF
TRBV5-4 CASSPGQGAMVEKLFF
TRBV29-1 CSVFGTATDTQYF
TRBV29-1 CSVEDPQTFYGYTF
TRBV11-3 CASSLSETSGRKTYNEQFF
TRBV6-2/TRBV6-3 CASSYSKSPVGNEQFF
TRBV3-1 CASSQAEGSPLHF
TRBV7-3 CASSLLTGGTDTQYF
TRBV10-3 CAISPGTSGGFTDTQYF
TRBV7-2 CASSLEGGVGYEQYF
TRBV2 CASSESGGHGYTF